Listed here are 3 T cell receptor beta chains from one sample, sequenced in a study of T cells in Graves' hyperthyroidism and ophthalmopathy. RNA transcripts were the template for amplifying TCR beta CDR3 regions. The TCR CDR3 first-round RT-PCR relied on the HTBI primer set. TCRdb itself ran the multiplex PCR reads through MiXCR, one entry per CDR3 protein. The repertoire has some 690,000 distinct CDR3 sequences, roughly a sixth of them found once; the top ten carry around 15%. The sample comprised blood. The receptors here all came from a man over 45 with Graves' hyperthyroidism.

The V and J genes are TRBV11-3 and TRBJ2-5, with 13 positions matching TRBD2. This CDR3 spans 17 amino acids. From germline, CDR1 is SGHNT and CDR2 YENEEA. The ends lost 0 bases at V and 2 bases at J; junction bases unmatched: 3. The chain's CDR3 is CASSLDGTSGKQETQYF. CDR3 nucleotides: TGTGCCAGCAGCTTAGACGGGACTAGCGGGAAGCAAGAGACCCAGTACTTC.

This clonotype was detected many times. This chain links TRBV28 with TRBJ1-1; unclear D gene. Germline V CDR1 and CDR2: MDHEN, SYDVKM. V lost 3 bases and J lost 4, with 9 bases in between. The CDR3 spans 13 residues. The CDR3 DNA is TGTGCCAGCAGTTTCGCGGGGATCACTGAAGCTTTCTTT. It encodes CASSFAGITEAFF.

This clonotype appeared many times. The genes are TRBV11-1 and TRBJ2-1; D unresolved. Germline CDR1 reads SGHAT; CDR2 reads FQDESV (reference sequence). This CDR3 region has 14 residues. The V end lost 0 bases, the J end lost 6 bases, and 9 bases lay between the germline ends. CDR3 DNA: TGTGCCAGCAGCTTAGCACTGACCCTCAATGAGCAGTTCTTC. It specifies CASSLALTLNEQFF.